A single sample is the source of the 29 T cell receptor beta chains below, sequenced in a study of vaccination effects on CD4 cells after COVID-19. These TCRs are of unknown antigen specificity. With the ViraFEST assay, the study expanded antigen-specific CD4+ T cells using viral peptide pools, then sequenced them. Cultured cells yielded isolated CD4+ T cells after 10 days. Participants got two doses of BNT162b2 or mRNA-1273 vaccine. This table comes from immunoSEQ multiplex PCR, and its TCRdb copy is limited to in-frame clones, with some not included. This sample yields approximately 74,000 clones, of which around four fifths are seen a single time; roughly 1.1% belongs to the top ten. The sequencing here drew on CD4+ T cells from PBMCs cultured with HCoV-OC43 spike peptides, taken after COVID-19 vaccination. The subset: HCoV-OC43 spike overlapping peptide pool stimulation. These receptor sequences come from a human donor who received a COVID-19 vaccine.

This clone was found once. The rearrangement links TRBV3-1 (or the pseudogene TRBV3-2) to TRBJ2-3; 8 bases are shared with TRBD1. The CDR3 spans 14 residues. The V segment lost 4 bases and the J segment 5 bases; nucleotides outside the gene matches: 5. Germline values: CDR1 LGHDT, CDR2 YNNKEL (reference sequence). CDR3 bases: TGTGCCAGCAGCCGTACAGGGGGAGGAGATACGCAGTATTTT. Amino acids: CASSRTGGGDTQYF.

V and J are TRBV18 and TRBJ1-1; 7 bases are a match to TRBD1. The trim removed 6 bases at V and 8 bases at J, leaving 9 bases unmatched. The CDR3 runs to 13 residues. Germline CDR1 reads KGHSH; CDR2 reads LQKENI. The CDR3 nucleotides are TGTGCCAGCTCGGCAGACAGGGTAGAGGAAGCTTTCTTT. Translating it yields CASSADRVEEAFF.

V usage is TRBV9 and J usage is TRBJ2-5; 9 bases align to TRBD1. The ends lost 0 bases at V and 1 base at J; junction bases unmatched: 10. The germline V gene encodes CDR1 SGDLS and CDR2 YYNGEE. This CDR3 spans 18 amino acids. CDR3: CASSVASGGQGFQETQYF. The CDR3 DNA reads as TGTGCCAGCAGCGTAGCTAGTGGGGGACAGGGTTTCCAAGAGACCCAGTACTTC. Combining the CDR3 with reference TRBV9 and TRBJ2-5 gives the whole variable domain DSGVTQTPKHLITATGQRVTLRCSPRSGDLSVYWYQQSLDQGLQFLIQYYNGEERAKGNILERFSAQQFPDLHSELNLSSLELGDSALYFCASSVASGGQGFQETQYFGPGTRLLVL.

The rearrangement uses TRBV5-1 and TRBJ1-6; 8 bases align to TRBD1. The length of the CDR3 is 15 residues. Trimming took 4 bases from V and 6 from J; bases not matched to a gene: 6. Germline V CDR1 and CDR2: SGHRS, YFSETQ. The CDR3 DNA reads TGCGCCAGCAGCGGACAGGGCCGCGGTAATTCACCCCTCCACTTT. This sequence encodes CASSGQGRGNSPLHF.

J is TRBJ1-6 and V is TRBV10-1; 9 bases align to TRBD1. This CDR3 region has 17 residues. The V segment lost 3 bases and the J segment 5 bases; nucleotides outside the gene matches: 8. Germline CDR1 WNHNN, CDR2 SYGVQD (reference sequence). CDR3 nucleotide sequence: TGCGCCAGCAGTGAAGGCACAGGGGGCAATAATAATTCACCCCTCCACTTT. Its translation is CASSEGTGGNNNSPLHF.

The chain carries TRBV15 and TRBJ1-1, with D unclear. This CDR3 has 13 residues. The V and J ends lost 3 bases and 5 bases respectively, with 10 bases between them. Germline CDR1 LNHNV, CDR2 YYDKDF (reference sequence). In DNA, the CDR3 is TGTGCCACCAGCAGGAAGGCGGGAACTGAAGCTTTCTTT. Translation: CATSRKAGTEAFF.

This chain joins TRBV5-5 and TRBJ2-2; TRBD1 matches 9 bases. V lost 4 bases, J lost 7 bases, and 11 bases stayed unmatched. Germline V lookup: CDR1 SGHKS, CDR2 YYEKEE (reference sequence). CDR3 length: 16 residues. The DNA of the CDR3 is TGTGCCAGCAGCCCACAAACAGGGGGCTATGGCGGGGAGCTGTTTTTT. Residues: CASSPQTGGYGGELFF.

V gene TRBV30 combines with J gene TRBJ2-4; TRBD1 aligns across 8 bases. Germline assignment: CDR1 GTSNPN and CDR2 SVGIG (reference sequence). The length of the CDR3 is 14 residues. The V and J ends lost 3 bases and 5 bases, in that order; junction bases with no gene match: 6. CDR3 DNA: TGTGCCTGGAGCCGGACAGGGAAAGAAAACATTCAGTACTTC. This translates into CAWSRTGKENIQYF.

This clone appeared once. The chain combines TRBV15 with TRBJ1-2; 9 bases align to TRBD1. V dropped 3 bases and J dropped 8; count of bases not matched to a gene: 4. The CDR3 runs 13 residues. Germline CDR1 and CDR2: LNHNV and YYDKDF (reference sequence). DNA of the CDR3: TGTGCCACCAGCAGGGACAGGGGTTACGGCTACACCTTC. This translates into CATSRDRGYGYTF.

The V and J genes are TRBV20-1 and TRBJ1-4; D may be TRBD1 (5 bases). This CDR3 contains 12 residues. Deletions cut 3 bases from V and 8 bases from J, with 10 bases between. Germline values: CDR1 DFQATT, CDR2 SNEGSKA (reference sequence). DNA of the CDR3: TGCAGTGCTAGTATGGGGGACGAAAAACTGTTTTTT. This sequence encodes CSASMGDEKLFF.

The chain has TRBV5-4 and TRBJ2-6; 8 nucleotides match TRBD1. V shed 4 bases and J 2 bases; nucleotides not matched to a gene: 8. The CDR3 loop spans 17 amino acids. CDR1 is SGHNT and CDR2 is YYREEE in the germline V gene (reference sequence). The CDR3 spells CASSGQGYVAGANVLTF. The CDR3 DNA reads TGTGCCAGCAGCGGACAGGGTTATGTTGCTGGGGCCAACGTCCTGACTTTC.

The V call is TRBV27, the J call TRBJ1-2; tentatively, D is TRBD1 (6 bases). CDR1 is MNHEY and CDR2 is SMNVEV in the germline V gene (reference sequence). V lost 3 bases and J lost 5, with 22 bases in between. The CDR3 is 17 residues long. The CDR3 is CASSFRNLGHQEYGYTF. CDR3 bases: TGTGCCAGCAGTTTTCGGAATCTGGGACACCAAGAGTATGGCTACACCTTC.

The gene calls are TRBV30 and TRBJ2-4, with D hard to call. The germline gives CDR1 GTSNPN, CDR2 SVGIG (reference sequence). The CDR3 contains 14 residues. V lost 0 bases and J 1 base, leaving 7 bases between the germline ends. CDR3 in DNA: TGTGCCTGGAGTGTACCCGGGGCCAAAAACATTCAGTACTTC. This codes for CAWSVPGAKNIQYF.

The rearrangement links TRBV6-1 to TRBJ2-7; a possible D gene is TRBD2 (5 bases). Trimming removed 4 bases at V and 2 bases at J, with 15 bases between. The CDR3 is 15 residues long. From germline, CDR1 is MNHNS and CDR2 SASEGT. This chain's CDR3 is CASSAPGVTTYEQYV. The DNA for the CDR3 is TGTGCCAGCAGTGCCCCCGGGGTCACCACCTACGAGCAGTACGTC.

The rearrangement joins TRBV29-1 to TRBJ2-5, with D possibly matching TRBD2 (6 bases). Trimming stripped 2 bases from V and 5 bases from J, with 12 bases between. Germline V gene data show CDR1 as SQVTM and CDR2 as ANQGSEA. The CDR3 is made up of 13 amino acids. In DNA, the CDR3 is TGCAGCGTTGAAACGACTAGGCGGGAGACCCAGTACTTC. The encoded protein is CSVETTRRETQYF.

This clone occurred once. This sequence joins TRBV5-1 and TRBJ2-5, with 10 bases lining up with TRBD1. The V gene's germline CDR1 is SGHRS and CDR2 YFSETQ. The CDR3 extends over 16 amino acids. J lost 3 bases, V lost 4 bases, and 9 bases had no gene match. CDR3 sequence: CASSPRQGAREETQYF. The CDR3 DNA reads TGCGCCAGCAGCCCTAGACAGGGGGCGCGGGAAGAGACCCAGTACTTC.

V gene TRBV30 combines with J gene TRBJ1-5; D is ambiguous. This CDR3 spans 13 amino acids. Germline V gene sequence: CDR1 GTSNPN, CDR2 SVGIG (reference sequence). Trimming stripped 2 bases from V and 5 bases from J, with 10 bases between. The CDR3 nucleotides read TGTGCCTGGAGTTCCGAAGGGTATCAGCCCCAGCATTTT. It is translated as CAWSSEGYQPQHF. The full variable domain, its missing parts supplied by reference TRBV30 and TRBJ1-5, is SQTIHQWPATLVQPVGSPLSLECTVEGTSNPNLYWYRQAAGRGLQLLFYSVGIGQISSEVPQNLSASRPQDRQFILSSKKLLLSDSGFYLCAWSSEGYQPQHFGDGTRLSIL.

V usage is TRBV24-1 and J usage is TRBJ2-3; 7 bases are shared with TRBD1. Trimming at V came to 5 bases and at J to 1 base, leaving 5 bases not matched to a gene. The CDR3 totals 15 residues. Germline assignment: CDR1 KGHDR and CDR2 SFDVKD. The CDR3, as DNA: TGTGCCACCAGTGGTCCGGGACAGCGCACAGATACGCAGTATTTT. Translation gives CATSGPGQRTDTQYF.

V and J are TRBV19 and TRBJ2-1, with D perhaps given as TRBD1 or TRBD2 (5 bases each). The V end was cut by 5 bases, the J end by 10 bases, with 9 bases between. Germline CDR1 and CDR2: LNHDA and SQIVND (reference sequence). This CDR3 region has 11 residues. CDR3: CASSVGVEQFF. The CDR3 coding sequence is TGTGCCAGTAGTGTGGGGGTCGAGCAGTTCTTC.

The chain has TRBV21-1 and TRBJ2-5; the table's D call, TRBD1, has no DNA check behind it. TRBV21-1 is a listed pseudogene. The CDR3 is 16 residues long. In DNA, the CDR3 is TGTGCCAGCAGCACATGGACAGGGAATCTACAAGAGACCCAGTACTTC. Protein sequence: CASSTWTGNLQETQYF.

The J gene is TRBJ2-1, the V gene TRBV24-1, with D possibly being TRBD2 (6 bases). Per the germline V gene, CDR1 is KGHDR and CDR2 is SFDVKD. The CDR3 consists of 15 residues. Trimming pared 5 bases from V and 1 base from J, leaving 11 bases between. The CDR3 spells CATSGGDGSYNEQFF. CDR3 in DNA: TGTGCCACCAGTGGCGGGGATGGGTCCTACAATGAGCAGTTCTTC.

The chain couples TRBV24-1 to TRBJ2-1, with a possible D match to TRBD2 (5 bases). Germline V CDR1 and CDR2: KGHDR, SFDVKD. With 4 bases removed from V and 1 base from J, the gap between germline ends came to 7 bases. The CDR3 has 14 amino acids. The CDR3 DNA reads TGTGCCACCAGTGAAAGGGAGTCCTACAATGAGCAGTTCTTC. Its protein product is CATSERESYNEQFF.

The chain has TRBV28 and TRBJ2-1, with 8 bases identical to TRBD1. V dropped 4 bases and J dropped 5; count of bases not matched to a gene: 13. The CDR3 totals 17 residues. Germline-derived CDR1 and CDR2 are MDHEN and SYDVKM. CDR3 in DNA: TGTGCCAGCAGTTCCTCGCCAAGAGGACAGGGTAACAATGAGCAGTTCTTC. Its protein is CASSSSPRGQGNNEQFF.

This clone showed up just once. The chain recombines TRBV27 with TRBJ2-5; no firm D call. Germline CDR1 reads MNHEY; CDR2 reads SMNVEV (reference sequence). V lost 4 bases and J 5 bases, leaving 14 bases between the germline ends. This CDR3 comprises 14 residues. The CDR3 bases are TGTGCCAGCAGTTCGATTAGCAGAGGCGAGACCCAGTACTTC. Its translation: CASSSISRGETQYF.

The table lists this clone with a few counts. This chain links TRBV9 with TRBJ1-5, with D perhaps TRBD1 (6 bases). V shed 0 bases and J shed 5 bases, with 12 bases lying between them. Germline loops: CDR1 SGDLS, CDR2 YYNGEE. The CDR3 has 15 residues. CDR3 sequence reads: CASSVGGGPYQPQHF. For the CDR3, the DNA is TGTGCCAGCAGCGTAGGAGGGGGACCCTATCAGCCCCAGCATTTT.

The V and J genes are TRBV5-1 and TRBJ1-1; D gene uncertain. Per germline, CDR1 SGHRS and CDR2 YFSETQ. The CDR3 sequence is 12 residues long. Trimming removed 7 bases from V and 2 bases from J, with 9 bases in between. The CDR3 sequence is CASSGPNTEAFF. The CDR3 DNA follows: TGCGCCAGCTCAGGACCCAACACTGAAGCTTTCTTT.

This chain connects TRBV11-2 to TRBJ2-5; 12 positions agree with TRBD1. Germline lookup yields CDR1 SGHAT and CDR2 FQNNGV. The CDR3 totals 15 residues. V gave up 1 base and J gave up 5 bases; unmatched junction bases: 2. CDR3 protein: CASSLVGTGGETQYF. CDR3 DNA: TGTGCCAGCAGCTTAGTTGGGACAGGGGGCGAGACCCAGTACTTC.

V gene TRBV18 combines with J gene TRBJ2-1; the match to TRBD1 covers 7 bases. Germline V gene lookup returns CDR1 KGHSH and CDR2 LQKENI. The CDR3 runs to 16 residues. The V gene end was trimmed by 0 bases and the J gene end by 4 bases; junction bases not matched to a gene: 6. The CDR3 sequence is CASSPPGQERYNEQFF. DNA for the CDR3: TGTGCCAGCTCACCACCCGGACAGGAGAGGTACAATGAGCAGTTCTTC.

The rearrangement links TRBV14 to TRBJ1-2, with 12 bases lining up with TRBD1. The CDR3 is made up of 16 amino acids. The trim removed 3 bases at V and 7 bases at J, leaving 9 bases unmatched. Germline V lookup: CDR1 SGHDN, CDR2 FVKESK. The DNA of the CDR3 is TGTGCCAGCAGCCAGATGGGACAGGGGGCGAGTGTTGGCTACACCTTC. Translation: CASSQMGQGASVGYTF.